The rows below give T cell receptor beta chains drawn from one sample of a study of blood T cell repertoires in COVID-19. Only in-frame clones appear in the TCRdb table, and some are missing; sequencing was by immunoSEQ multiplex PCR. The sample shows about 160,000 clones, around four fifths of them seen only once. Material for sequencing was peripheral blood. These receptors all stem from a man between 65 and 85 years old with acute or convalescent COVID-19. Each CDR3 is given with its conserved first and last residue. The D gene is left open where the match is weak.

j_gene | v_gene | d_gene | CDR3aa
TRBJ2-3 | TRBV2 | TRBD1 | CASSEFGTGGTDTQYF
TRBJ1-4 | TRBV18 | - | CASSAGERVVEKLFF
TRBJ2-7 | TRBV5-1 | TRBD2 | CASSLELAGVQWEQYF
TRBJ1-1 | TRBV28 | - | CASSLAGENTEAFF
TRBJ1-2 | TRBV15 | - | CATSRDSSGYGYTF
TRBJ2-1 | TRBV4-3 | TRBD2 | CASSQEGSGSYNEQFF
TRBJ2-7 | TRBV2 | TRBD2 | CASKTTGGSYEQYF
TRBJ2-2 | TRBV7-2 | - | CASSLSAGELFF
TRBJ1-4 | TRBV5-1 | - | CASSSGGQLGEKLFF
TRBJ1-2 | TRBV19 | - | CASTVGQGTYYGYTF
TRBJ1-4 | TRBV28 | - | CASSLAGHHNEKLFF
TRBJ2-5 | TRBV12-5 | - | CASGLLPGPAETQYF
TRBJ1-1 | TRBV3-1/TRBV3-2 | - | CASSQVTSEAFF
TRBJ1-2 | TRBV28 | - | CASRFFQGINYGYTF
TRBJ1-4 | TRBV2 | TRBD1 | CASSFTTGGGKKLFF
TRBJ1-3 | TRBV11-2 | TRBD1 | CASRNPGQGSGNTIYF
TRBJ1-4 | TRBV6-5 | TRBD1 | CASRGTVATNEKLFF
TRBJ2-6 | TRBV5-6 | - | CASSSPTSSGANVLTF
TRBJ1-4 | TRBV9 | TRBD1 | CASSRGTATNEKLFF
TRBJ1-2 | TRBV12-3/TRBV12-4 | TRBD1 | CASSLQGDGYTF
TRBJ2-7 | TRBV28 | TRBD2 | CASSGAGEGTDEQYF
TRBJ2-3 | TRBV29-1 | TRBD2 | CSVETSGGALGTDTQYF
TRBJ1-6 | TRBV9 | TRBD1 | CASSSWTGSFSYNSPLHF
TRBJ1-1 | TRBV5-1 | - | CASSLVGGDTEAFF
TRBJ1-4 | TRBV18 | - | CASSPPSINEKLFF
TRBJ2-5 | TRBV7-2 | - | CASSLGLALGETQYF
TRBJ2-1 | TRBV9 | - | CASRSRVRGDEQFF
TRBJ1-2 | TRBV24-1 | TRBD1 | CATSDPQGANGYTF
TRBJ1-2 | TRBV2 | TRBD1 | CASTNQGQGGDGYTF
TRBJ1-4 | TRBV15 | - | CATSRAGGATNEKLFF
TRBJ2-7 | TRBV7-9 | - | CASSLGGRGNEQYF
TRBJ1-2 | TRBV7-2 | - | CASSSGDRSKGYTF
TRBJ2-7 | TRBV9 | - | CASSPSPVTYEQYF
TRBJ2-7 | TRBV7-8 | - | CASTTGAREQYF
TRBJ2-3 | TRBV6-5 | - | CASSPQTGWGTQYF
TRBJ2-7 | TRBV10-3 | - | CAISEATGTKDEQYF
TRBJ1-2 | TRBV28 | TRBD1 | CASSQGTGGNYGYTF
TRBJ2-7 | TRBV6-6 | - | CASSGATSGSYEQYF
TRBJ1-6 | TRBV5-1 | - | CASSLEPERGGSPLHF
TRBJ2-7 | TRBV2 | TRBD2 | CASSGSIGTSRYYEQYF
TRBJ2-6 | TRBV27 | TRBD2 | CASSLGLAGGPGSGANVLTF
TRBJ1-1 | TRBV19 | TRBD1 | CASSLRQGAEAFF
TRBJ1-1 | TRBV19 | - | CASSIEWGAEAFF
TRBJ2-1 | TRBV19 | - | CASSAGRFDEQFF
TRBJ2-1 | TRBV7-6 | TRBD2 | CASGGQRGANNEQFF
TRBJ1-1 | TRBV19 | - | CASSIAGAHTEAFF
TRBJ2-7 | TRBV10-3 | TRBD2 | CASRRGGESSYEQYF
TRBJ2-5 | TRBV3-1/TRBV3-2 | - | CASSQGTGYQETQYF
TRBJ2-1 | TRBV27 | - | CASSHPGTRDLNEQFF
TRBJ2-1 | TRBV18 | - | CASSPPVSRNEQFF
TRBJ1-6 | TRBV24-1 | TRBD1 | CATRGQGWSPLHF
TRBJ1-2 | TRBV3-1/TRBV3-2 | - | CASSLGQSYGYTF
TRBJ2-1 | TRBV5-1 | TRBD2 | CASSSSGGEVRNEQFF
TRBJ1-5 | TRBV4-1 | - | CASGTGNNQPQHF
TRBJ1-3 | TRBV3-1/TRBV3-2 | - | CASSQLSSGNTIYF
TRBJ1-5 | TRBV19 | TRBD1 | CASSINNRGDQPQHF
TRBJ2-2 | TRBV30 | TRBD1 | CAWRPTGQGQDGELFF
TRBJ1-4 | TRBV4-1 | TRBD1 | CASSQDIDRAGSQHGTNEKLFF